Listed below are T cell receptor beta chains from one sample, sequenced in a study of monozygotic twins with inflammatory bowel disease. TCRdb reanalyzed the 5' RACE reads and collapses them to one entry per CDR3 protein, without DNA. The ten top clones account for around 2.6%, within a sample of more than 300,000 distinct CDR3 sequences. The sequenced material came from blood. The receptors were sampled from a human donor with ulcerative colitis or Crohn's disease, or a healthy co-twin of an affected twin (not recorded which). Each CDR3 is given with its conserved first and last residue.

j_call v_call cdr3_aa
TRBJ2-5 TRBV20-1 CSARDGGGAGETQYF
TRBJ2-3 TRBV5-6 CASSLGPETSTDTQYF
TRBJ2-2 TRBV5-1 CASSLRGGLNTGELFF
TRBJ2-7 TRBV20-1 CSAKWDLLAGKLSYEQYF
TRBJ2-2 TRBV5-1 CASSPTGQHTGELFF
TRBJ1-4 TRBV6-5 CASSYRGGSGVEKLFF
TRBJ2-7 TRBV7-6 CASGRGSGRGPYEQYF
TRBJ2-3 TRBV19 CATQNRGSTDTQYF
TRBJ1-2 TRBV7-3 CASSETGTGDYGYTF
TRBJ2-5 TRBV7-2 CASSFRTAYQETQYF
TRBJ1-1 TRBV4-3 CASSHVEGGYTEAFF
TRBJ1-1 TRBV5-1 CASRGLTTEAFF
TRBJ2-3 TRBV7-2 CASKYGTSTDTQYF
TRBJ2-3 TRBV5-1 CASSLEGGRGTDTQYF
TRBJ2-7 TRBV18 CASSPIPRFHEQYF
TRBJ2-7 TRBV12-3/TRBV12-4 CASSIQGSRQYF
TRBJ2-3 TRBV7-2 CASSLAVQGLFTDTQYF
TRBJ2-5 TRBV12-3/TRBV12-4 CASSLTRVRETQYF
TRBJ1-4 TRBV20-1 CSASLGPREKLFF
TRBJ2-7 TRBV2 CASRTNRGQGHSYEQYF